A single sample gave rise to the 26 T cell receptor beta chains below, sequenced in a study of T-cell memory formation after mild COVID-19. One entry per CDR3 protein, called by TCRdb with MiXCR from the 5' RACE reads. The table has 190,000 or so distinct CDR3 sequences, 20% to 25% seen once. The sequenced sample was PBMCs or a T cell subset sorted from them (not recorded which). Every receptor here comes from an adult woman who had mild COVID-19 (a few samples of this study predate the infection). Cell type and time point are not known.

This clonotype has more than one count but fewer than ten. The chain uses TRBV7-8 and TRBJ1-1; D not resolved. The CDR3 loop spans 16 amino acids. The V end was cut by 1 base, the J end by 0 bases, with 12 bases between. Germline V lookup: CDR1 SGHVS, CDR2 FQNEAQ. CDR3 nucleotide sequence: TGTGCCAGCAGCTTAGGAACGCCTCGAATGAACACTGAAGCTTTCTTT. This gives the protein CASSLGTPRMNTEAFF.

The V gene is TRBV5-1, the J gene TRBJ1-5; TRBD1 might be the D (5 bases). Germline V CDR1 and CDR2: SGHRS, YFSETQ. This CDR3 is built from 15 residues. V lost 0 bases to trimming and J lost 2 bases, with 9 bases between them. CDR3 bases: TGCGCCAGCAGCTTGGGGACATCGGGCAATCAGCCCCAGCATTTT. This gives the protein CASSLGTSGNQPQHF.

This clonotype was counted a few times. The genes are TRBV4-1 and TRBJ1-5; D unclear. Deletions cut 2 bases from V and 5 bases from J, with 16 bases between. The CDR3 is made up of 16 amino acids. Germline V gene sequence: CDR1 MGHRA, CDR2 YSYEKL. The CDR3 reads CASSQLSGFNHQPQHF. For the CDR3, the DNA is TGCGCCAGCAGCCAACTAAGTGGTTTTAACCATCAGCCCCAGCATTTT.

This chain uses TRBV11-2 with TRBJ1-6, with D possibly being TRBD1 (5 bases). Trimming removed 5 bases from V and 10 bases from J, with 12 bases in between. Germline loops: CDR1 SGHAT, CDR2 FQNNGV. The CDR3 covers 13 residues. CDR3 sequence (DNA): TGTGCCAGCAGCGAACCGGGACTATCACCCCTCCACTTT. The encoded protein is CASSEPGLSPLHF.

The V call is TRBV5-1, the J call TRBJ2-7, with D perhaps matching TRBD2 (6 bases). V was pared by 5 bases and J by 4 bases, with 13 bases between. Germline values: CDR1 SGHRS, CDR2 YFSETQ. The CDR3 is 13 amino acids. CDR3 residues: CASRPTGEYEQYF. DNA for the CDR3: TGCGCCAGCAGGCCTACGGGAGAGTACGAGCAGTACTTC.

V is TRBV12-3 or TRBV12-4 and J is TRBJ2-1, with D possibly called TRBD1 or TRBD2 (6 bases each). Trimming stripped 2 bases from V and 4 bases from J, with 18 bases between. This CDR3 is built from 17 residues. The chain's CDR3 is CASSLFLTGGRYNEQFF. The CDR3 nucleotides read TGTGCCAGCAGTTTATTTCTGACCGGGGGCAGGTACAATGAGCAGTTCTTC.

The CDR3 reads CASNSATETSYEQYF. In nucleotides, the CDR3 is TGTGCCAGCAACTCCGCGACCGAAACATCCTACGAGCAGTACTTC. This chain links TRBV7-9 with TRBJ2-7; the D is unclear. The CDR3 has 15 residues. Per germline, CDR1 SEHNR and CDR2 FQNEAQ (reference sequence). V lost 7 bases to trimming and J lost 1 base, with 17 bases between them.

The CDR3 sequence is CASSAGTDGTYYGYTF. As DNA, the CDR3 is TGCGCCAGCAGTGCCGGGACAGACGGAACTTACTATGGCTACACCTTC. The V call is TRBV5-1, the J call TRBJ1-2; 7 bases match TRBD1. There are 16 residues in the CDR3. Unmatched junction bases numbered 13, after V lost 5 bases and J lost 3 bases. Germline V CDR1 and CDR2: SGHRS, YFSETQ.

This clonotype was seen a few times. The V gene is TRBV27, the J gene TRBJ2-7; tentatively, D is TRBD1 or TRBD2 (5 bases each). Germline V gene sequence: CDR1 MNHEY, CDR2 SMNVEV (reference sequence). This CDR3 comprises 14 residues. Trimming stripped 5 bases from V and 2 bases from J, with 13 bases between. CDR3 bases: TGTGCCAGCAGTCTCGGGACGGAACCCTACGAGCAGTACTTC. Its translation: CASSLGTEPYEQYF.

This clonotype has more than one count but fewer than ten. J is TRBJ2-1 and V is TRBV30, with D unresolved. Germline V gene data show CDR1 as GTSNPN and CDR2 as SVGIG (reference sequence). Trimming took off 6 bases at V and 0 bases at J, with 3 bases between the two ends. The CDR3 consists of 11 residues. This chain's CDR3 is CACHSYNEQFF. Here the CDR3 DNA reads TGTGCCTGTCACTCCTACAATGAGCAGTTCTTC.

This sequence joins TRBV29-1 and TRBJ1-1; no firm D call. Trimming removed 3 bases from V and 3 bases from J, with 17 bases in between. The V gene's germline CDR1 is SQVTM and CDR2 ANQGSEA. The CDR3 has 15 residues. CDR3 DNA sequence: TGCAGCGTTGAGAGTGTCTGGGATTTGTACACTGAAGCTTTCTTT. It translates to CSVESVWDLYTEAFF.

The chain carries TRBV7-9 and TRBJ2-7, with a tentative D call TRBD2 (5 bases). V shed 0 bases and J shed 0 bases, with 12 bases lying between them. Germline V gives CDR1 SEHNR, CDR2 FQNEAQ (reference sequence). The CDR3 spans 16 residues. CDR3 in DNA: TGTGCCAGCAGCTTAGCCCTGCCCGGGGACTCCTACGAGCAGTACTTC. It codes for CASSLALPGDSYEQYF.

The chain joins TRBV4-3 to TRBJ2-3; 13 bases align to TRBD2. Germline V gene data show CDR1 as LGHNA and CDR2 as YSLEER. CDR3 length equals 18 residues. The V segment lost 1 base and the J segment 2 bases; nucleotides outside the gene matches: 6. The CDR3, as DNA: TGCGCCAGCAGCCAAGGACTAGCGGGAGGCATTATCACAGATACGCAGTATTTT. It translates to CASSQGLAGGIITDTQYF.

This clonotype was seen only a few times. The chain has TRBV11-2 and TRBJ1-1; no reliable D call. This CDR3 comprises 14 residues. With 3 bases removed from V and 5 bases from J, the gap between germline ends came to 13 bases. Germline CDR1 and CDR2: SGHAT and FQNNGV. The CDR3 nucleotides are TGTGCCAGCAGCTTTGGACCGGGCTGGACTGAAGCTTTCTTT. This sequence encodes CASSFGPGWTEAFF.

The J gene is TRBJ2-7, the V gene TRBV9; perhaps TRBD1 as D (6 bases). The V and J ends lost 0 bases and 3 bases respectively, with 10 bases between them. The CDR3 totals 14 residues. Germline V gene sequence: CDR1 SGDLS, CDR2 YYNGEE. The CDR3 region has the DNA TGTGCCAGCAGCGTAGGGACAGCATACTACGAGCAGTACTTC. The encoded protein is CASSVGTAYYEQYF.

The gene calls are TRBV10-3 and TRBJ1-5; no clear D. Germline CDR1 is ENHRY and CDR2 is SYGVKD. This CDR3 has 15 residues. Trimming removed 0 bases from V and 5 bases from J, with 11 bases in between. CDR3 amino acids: CAISESRVGYQPQHF. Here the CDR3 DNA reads TGTGCCATCAGTGAGTCTAGAGTGGGATATCAGCCCCAGCATTTT.

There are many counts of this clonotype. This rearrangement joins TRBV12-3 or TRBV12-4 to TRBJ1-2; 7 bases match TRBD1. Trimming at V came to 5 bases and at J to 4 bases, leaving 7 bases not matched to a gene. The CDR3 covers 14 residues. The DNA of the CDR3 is TGTGCCAGCAGTGCACAGGGGTTGTCCTATGGCTACACCTTC. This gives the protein CASSAQGLSYGYTF.

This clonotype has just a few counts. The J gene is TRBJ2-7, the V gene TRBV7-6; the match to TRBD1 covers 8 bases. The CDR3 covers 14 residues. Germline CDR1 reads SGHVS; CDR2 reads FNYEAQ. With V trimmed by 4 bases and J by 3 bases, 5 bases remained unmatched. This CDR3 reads CASSSGGFDYEQYF. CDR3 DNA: TGTGCCAGCAGCTCAGGGGGCTTTGACTACGAGCAGTACTTC.

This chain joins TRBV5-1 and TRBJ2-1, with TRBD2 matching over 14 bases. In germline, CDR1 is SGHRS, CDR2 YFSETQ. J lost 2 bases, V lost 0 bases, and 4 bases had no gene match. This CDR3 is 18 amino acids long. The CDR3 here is CASSLEVTSGRAYNEQFF. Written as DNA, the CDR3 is TGCGCCAGCAGCTTGGAAGTGACTAGCGGGAGGGCCTACAATGAGCAGTTCTTC. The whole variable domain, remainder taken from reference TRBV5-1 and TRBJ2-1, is KAGVTQTPRYLIKTRGQQVTLSCSPISGHRSVSWYQQTPGQGLQFLFEYFSETQRNKGNFPGRFSGRQFSNSRSEMNVSTLELGDSALYLCASSLEVTSGRAYNEQFFGPGTRLTVL.

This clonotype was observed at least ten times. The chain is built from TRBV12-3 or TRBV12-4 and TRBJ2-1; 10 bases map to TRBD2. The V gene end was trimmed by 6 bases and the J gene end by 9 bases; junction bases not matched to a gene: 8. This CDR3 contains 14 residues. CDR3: CASRQREGFGEQFF. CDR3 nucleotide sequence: TGTGCCAGCAGGCAGCGGGAGGGTTTCGGTGAGCAGTTCTTC.

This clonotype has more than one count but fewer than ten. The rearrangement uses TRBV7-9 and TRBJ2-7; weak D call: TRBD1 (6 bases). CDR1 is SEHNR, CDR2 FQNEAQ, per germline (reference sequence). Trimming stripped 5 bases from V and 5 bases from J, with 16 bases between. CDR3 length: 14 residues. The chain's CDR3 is CASSLTTGIHEQYF. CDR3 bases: TGTGCCAGCAGCCTTACTACAGGGATCCACGAGCAGTACTTC.

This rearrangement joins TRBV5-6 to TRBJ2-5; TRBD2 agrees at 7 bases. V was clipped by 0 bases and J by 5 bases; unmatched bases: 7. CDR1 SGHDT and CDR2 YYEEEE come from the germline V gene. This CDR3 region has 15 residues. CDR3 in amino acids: CASSLELAGAETQYF. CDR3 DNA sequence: TGTGCCAGCAGCTTGGAGTTGGCGGGAGCTGAGACCCAGTACTTC. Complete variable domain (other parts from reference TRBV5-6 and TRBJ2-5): DAGVTQSPTHLIKTRGQQVTLRCSPKSGHDTVSWYQQALGQGPQFIFQYYEEEERQRGNFPDRFSGHQFPNYSSELNVNALLLGDSALYLCASSLELAGAETQYFGPGTRLLVL.

CDR3 sequence: CASSVTAISSYEQYF. Here the CDR3 DNA reads TGCGCCAGCAGCGTCACAGCGATAAGCTCCTACGAGCAGTACTTC. The chain is built from TRBV5-1 and TRBJ2-7; D is undetermined. Trimming pared 4 bases from V and 0 bases from J, leaving 14 bases between. The length of the CDR3 is 15 residues. CDR1 SGHRS and CDR2 YFSETQ come from the germline V gene.

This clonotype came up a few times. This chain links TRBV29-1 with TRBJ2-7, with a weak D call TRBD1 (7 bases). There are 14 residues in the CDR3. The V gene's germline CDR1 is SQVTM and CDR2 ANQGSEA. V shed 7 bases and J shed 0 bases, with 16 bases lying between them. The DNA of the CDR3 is TGCAGCGCCTCAGGGGGGTTTTCCTCCTACGAGCAGTACTTC. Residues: CSASGGFSSYEQYF.

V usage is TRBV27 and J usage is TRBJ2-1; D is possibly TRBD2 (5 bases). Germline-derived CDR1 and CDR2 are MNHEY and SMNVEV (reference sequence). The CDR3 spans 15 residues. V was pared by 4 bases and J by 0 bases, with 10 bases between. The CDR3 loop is CASSSTGSSYNEQFF. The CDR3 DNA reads TGTGCCAGCAGTTCGACGGGAAGCTCCTACAATGAGCAGTTCTTC.

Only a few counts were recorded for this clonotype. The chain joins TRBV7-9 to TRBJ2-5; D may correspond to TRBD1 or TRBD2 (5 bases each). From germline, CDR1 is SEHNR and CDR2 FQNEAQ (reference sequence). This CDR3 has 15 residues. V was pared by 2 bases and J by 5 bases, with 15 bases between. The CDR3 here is CASSLSGPRAETQYF. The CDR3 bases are TGTGCCAGCAGCTTATCGGGACCCCGGGCGGAGACCCAGTACTTC.